This record looks at one T cell receptor (beta chain) sequence and its context. Germline CDR1 and CDR2: MNHEY and SVGEGT. The CDR3 is made up of 16 amino acids. V lost 0 bases to trimming and J lost 5 bases, with 14 bases between them. The protocol was immunoSEQ multiplex PCR, while the TCRdb copy is restricted to in-frame clones and leaves out a portion. Altogether 50,000 to 70,000 clones are present, approximately 85% being singletons, with the ten largest covering around 20%. This sample is part of a study of T cell responses to AZD1222 COVID-19 vaccine. The V gene is TRBV6-2 or TRBV6-3, the J gene TRBJ1-5; D is unresolved. This sequence originates from an adult in good health. Source: peripheral blood, taken on day 0 of MenACWY control vaccination. The CDR3 region has the DNA TGTGCCAGCAGTTACTCTACAGTGAAGTCTGATCAGCCCCAGCATTTT. This gives the protein CASSYSTVKSDQPQHF.